This entry lists 20 T cell receptor beta chains sequenced from one sample in a study of T-cell reconstitution after alpha-beta-depleted transplantation in children. Preparation of the TCRbeta library was carried out with unique molecular identifiers. One entry per CDR3 protein results from TCRdb running MiXCR on the PCR reads. The sample has 500,000 to 650,000 distinct CDR3 sequences; 10% to 15% are singletons. The sequencing used PBMCs, mostly from graft donor cells, collected 360 days after TCRalphabeta/CD19-depleted stem cell transplant. These receptors were collected from a male patient aged 10 to 17 who had a stem cell transplant for acute myeloid leukemia, so the T cells may come from the graft donor.

This clonotype was observed a few times. The chain carries TRBV9 and TRBJ2-1; no definite D call. V lost 5 bases and J 2 bases, leaving 17 bases between the germline ends. Germline CDR1 reads SGDLS; CDR2 reads YYNGEE. CDR3 size: 16 residues. The DNA for the CDR3 is TGTGCCAGCAGTCCCATCTTGGTGGGCCCCTACAATGAGCAGTTCTTC. Protein product: CASSPILVGPYNEQFF.

This clonotype was found once. The V and J genes are TRBV6-1 and TRBJ2-1; 9 bases line up with TRBD2. CDR3 length: 15 residues. The J segment lost 7 bases and the V segment lost 5 bases, leaving 9 bases of the junction unmatched. Germline V lookup: CDR1 MNHNS, CDR2 SASEGT. CDR3 sequence reads: CASSQIAGVRNEQFF. The CDR3 DNA reads as TGTGCCAGCAGTCAAATAGCGGGAGTCAGGAATGAGCAGTTCTTC.

This clonotype has at least ten counts. The rearrangement links TRBV20-1 to TRBJ2-7; tentatively, D is TRBD1 or TRBD2 (6 bases each). Trimming removed 6 bases from V and 4 bases from J, with 19 bases in between. Germline assignment: CDR1 DFQATT and CDR2 SNEGSKA (reference sequence). The CDR3 sequence is 14 residues long. The chain's CDR3 is CSATGDTRGYEQYF. In nucleotides, the CDR3 is TGCAGTGCCACGGGGGACACGAGAGGGTACGAGCAGTACTTC.

A few counts support this clonotype. This chain joins TRBV20-1 and TRBJ2-3; 7 nucleotides agree with TRBD2. Germline V gene sequence: CDR1 DFQATT, CDR2 SNEGSKA (reference sequence). Germline trimming cut 6 bases from V and 2 bases from J; bases unmatched to any gene: 8. CDR3 length equals 14 residues. In DNA form, the CDR3 reads TGCAGTGCCACCCTGGGGGGGAACACAGATACGCAGTATTTT. This codes for CSATLGGNTDTQYF.

In this sample, this clonotype turned up many times. The V and J genes are TRBV6-5 and TRBJ2-1; D not resolved. Trimming stripped 6 bases from V and 10 bases from J, with 16 bases between. This CDR3 comprises 13 residues. Germline V lookup: CDR1 MNHEY, CDR2 SVGAGI. The CDR3 DNA follows: TGTGCCAGCAGGCTAAGTTCTATCGCGGAGCAGTTCTTC. Translated, it gives CASRLSSIAEQFF.

This clonotype was counted ten times or more. The chain employs TRBV20-1 and TRBJ2-5, with D hard to call. The CDR3 extends over 12 amino acids. V was trimmed by 6 bases and J by 6 bases, leaving 14 bases between them. Germline V gene data show CDR1 as DFQATT and CDR2 as SNEGSKA (reference sequence). CDR3 protein: CSALLPSQTQYF. The CDR3 DNA is TGCAGTGCATTATTGCCGTCCCAGACCCAGTACTTC.

The rearrangement joins TRBV29-1 to TRBJ2-7, with 10 positions matching TRBD2. This CDR3 is built from 13 residues. Germline CDR1 and CDR2: SQVTM and ANQGSEA. J was trimmed by 2 bases and V by 5 bases; bases with no gene match: 3. DNA of the CDR3: TGCAGCGTTCCGGGACTAGCGCCCTACGAGCAGTACTTC. Its translation: CSVPGLAPYEQYF.

This chain joins TRBV18 and TRBJ2-1; 7 bases are a match to TRBD2. Germline lookup yields CDR1 KGHSH and CDR2 LQKENI. V lost 2 bases and J lost 7; bases outside the gene matches: 11. This CDR3 has 16 amino acids. The CDR3 coding sequence is TGTGCCAGCTCACCAAGTCACAAGGGAGGGTGGAATGAGCAGTTCTTC. Amino acids: CASSPSHKGGWNEQFF.

As concerns this clonotype: No conserved phenylalanine or tryptophan is present at the end of the CDR3, so a read error is the likely explanation. This chain links TRBV18 with TRBJ1-5, with 8 bases aligning to TRBD1. Germline V gene data show CDR1 as KGHSH and CDR2 as LQKENI. Trimming removed 3 bases from V and 5 bases from J; junction bases left unmatched: 6. The CDR3 has 15 amino acids. CDR3 bases: TGTGCCAGCTCACCTTCAGGGGGCTTAGATCAGCCCCAGCATTGT. Residues: CASSPSGGLDQPQHC.

The chain links TRBV6-1 to TRBJ2-7, with D possibly TRBD1 on 6 matching bases. The CDR3 is made up of 15 amino acids. The germline CDR1 and CDR2 sequences are MNHNS and SASEGT. The V end lost 7 bases, the J end lost 1 base, and 17 bases lay between the germline ends. In DNA form, the CDR3 reads TGTGCCAGCATCCACAGGGCCGCTGTATCCTACGAGCAGTACTTC. Protein sequence: CASIHRAAVSYEQYF.

This clonotype has at least ten counts. The gene calls are TRBV28 and TRBJ2-5, with 11 bases identical to TRBD2. Germline V CDR1 and CDR2: MDHEN, SYDVKM. CDR3 size: 18 residues. J was trimmed by 2 bases and V by 2 bases; bases with no gene match: 10. CDR3 residues: CASSLLFTSGSLQETQYF. As DNA, the CDR3 is TGTGCCAGCAGTTTACTCTTCACTAGCGGGAGTCTACAAGAGACCCAGTACTTC.

V and J are TRBV7-2 and TRBJ1-2, with TRBD1 matching over 9 bases. Trimming at V came to 5 bases and at J to 8 bases, leaving 3 bases not matched to a gene. The CDR3 runs to 12 residues. Germline values: CDR1 SGHTA, CDR2 FQGNSA. The CDR3 reads CASSTQGAGYTF. CDR3 coding DNA: TGTGCCAGCAGCACACAGGGGGCGGGCTACACCTTC.

Only a few counts were recorded for this clonotype. This chain connects TRBV18 to TRBJ2-1, with 13 bases aligning to TRBD2. Germline loops: CDR1 KGHSH, CDR2 LQKENI. This CDR3 is built from 17 residues. V shed 0 bases, J shed 8 bases, and the junction held 7 bases outside the gene matches. CDR3: CASSPPTSGGNGDEQFF. Here the CDR3 DNA reads TGTGCCAGCTCACCACCGACTAGCGGGGGGAATGGGGATGAGCAGTTCTTC.

The table lists this clonotype with a few counts. The genes are TRBV10-3 and TRBJ2-7, with TRBD2 identical over 13 bases. Germline V CDR1 and CDR2: ENHRY, SYGVKD. The V segment lost 6 bases and the J segment 2 bases; nucleotides outside the gene matches: 4. This CDR3 is 15 amino acids long. The CDR3 coding sequence is TGTGCCATCAGGACCGGGACTAGCGGGACCTACGAGCAGTACTTC. Its protein is CAIRTGTSGTYEQYF.

V and J are TRBV18 and TRBJ1-2, with D unclear. V lost 1 base and J 4 bases, leaving 13 bases between the germline ends. The germline V gene encodes CDR1 KGHSH and CDR2 LQKENI. The CDR3 extends over 15 amino acids. In DNA, the CDR3 is TGTGCCAGCTCACCACGTGGGGTCCTGGCCTATGGCTACACCTTC. Protein: CASSPRGVLAYGYTF.

This clonotype was seen ten or more times. The chain carries TRBV6-2 or TRBV6-3 and TRBJ2-1; D not certain. CDR3 length: 12 residues. V was trimmed by 7 bases and J by 6 bases, leaving 10 bases between them. Germline V gene lookup returns CDR1 MNHEY and CDR2 SVGEGT. The CDR3 coding sequence is TGTGCCAGCAAGCCCCGTCCCAATGAGCAGTTCTTC. It is translated as CASKPRPNEQFF.

This clonotype was observed at least ten times. CDR3 region: CSVDGRVHNEQFF. In DNA, the CDR3 is TGCAGCGTTGATGGGAGGGTCCACAATGAGCAGTTCTTC. The rearrangement uses TRBV29-1 and TRBJ2-1; 7 nucleotides line up with TRBD2. Germline CDR1 SQVTM, CDR2 ANQGSEA. V was clipped by 3 bases and J by 5 bases; unmatched bases: 4. The CDR3 sequence is 13 residues long.

This clonotype appeared many times. This chain joins TRBV28 and TRBJ2-1; no firm D call. CDR1 and CDR2 (germline): MDHEN, SYDVKM. Trimming pared 5 bases from V and 0 bases from J, leaving 11 bases between. The CDR3 totals 15 residues. The CDR3 sequence: CASSQSLSSYNEQFF. The CDR3 DNA reads as TGTGCCAGCAGTCAATCGCTCAGCTCCTACAATGAGCAGTTCTTC.

This sequence joins TRBV29-1 and TRBJ2-3; TRBD2 might be the D (5 bases). Per the germline V gene, CDR1 is SQVTM and CDR2 is ANQGSEA. The V and J ends lost 7 bases and 6 bases respectively, with 20 bases between them. CDR3 length: 14 residues. The CDR3 loop reads CSARRGIGIDTQYF. The DNA for the CDR3 is TGCAGCGCTAGGAGAGGGATCGGGATTGATACGCAGTATTTT.

This clonotype was counted a few times. This chain uses TRBV20-1 with TRBJ1-4; D is unresolved. Germline V gene lookup returns CDR1 DFQATT and CDR2 SNEGSKA (reference sequence). The CDR3 is 12 amino acids. Trimming took off 3 bases at V and 8 bases at J, with 10 bases between the two ends. The CDR3 DNA follows: TGCAGTGCTAGTGGTCCCGAGGAAAAACTGTTTTTT. Its protein is CSASGPEEKLFF.